In this sample, the clone carrying this T cell receptor beta chain turned up a few times. Its matching antigen is unknown. This CDR3 is 16 amino acids long. Germline V gives CDR1 SNHLY, CDR2 FYNNEI. V was shortened by 7 bases and J by 0 bases, with 16 bases between the two germline ends. The data were obtained in a study of beta chain features in type 1 diabetes. Sequenced material consisted of expressed TCRB transcripts (all of the isolated RNA was reverse transcribed). The average output of naive, central memory and regulatory T cell samples was roughly 3.6 million reads. The repertoire was sequenced with immunoSEQ multiplex PCR; TCRdb's copy has only in-frame clones and lacks some. The repertoire consists of more than 550,000 clones, with around 15% occurring once and the leading ten covering 0.03% to 0.04%. Notes on the study in general: Type 1 diabetes patients had fewer VDJ junction insertions and more deletions. Sampled from patients, naive, central memory and Treg TCRB repertoires appeared more similar than those sampled from healthy donors. Cells that show high TCR expression could be over-represented by cDNA sequencing. There was a moderate but significant shortening of TCRB CDR3s in all four CD4+ subsets of Type 1 diabetes patients.

The source material was naive CD4+ T cells from blood. The rearrangement uses TRBV2 and TRBJ2-4; the D call may be TRBD1 or TRBD2 (6 bases each). The clonotype was recovered from a man aged 18 to 29 with type 1 diabetes. The DNA for the CDR3 is TGTGCCAGCAAAAGGGGGGATCGACGAGCCAAAAACATTCAGTACTTC. Protein: CASKRGDRRAKNIQYF.